This passage covers 5 T cell receptor beta chains from one sample sequenced in a study of T cell repertoires in cytomegalovirus infection. What these receptors recognize is not known. TCRdb processed the reads anew with MiXCR; each CDR3 protein has one entry. The data contain about 700,000 distinct CDR3 sequences, 33% of them singletons. The sample consisted of cultured PBMCs, taken from culture after CMV antigen stimulation. The receptors come from a human donor in good health (CMV status not recorded). Some clones in this sample may be carry-over from other donors' samples.

This clonotype was picked up a small number of times. The chain uses TRBV5-4 and TRBJ2-2; 8 positions agree with TRBD2. Trimming cost V 3 bases and J 1 base; bases outside gene matches: 2. Germline CDR1 and CDR2: SGHNT and YYREEE (reference sequence). This CDR3 contains 15 residues. CDR3 protein: CASSSGGRNTGELFF. The CDR3 coding sequence is TGTGCCAGCAGCTCGGGGGGGCGGAACACCGGGGAGCTGTTTTTT.

There are many counts of this clonotype. One junction end does not reproduce the germline sequence, and a read error may be involved. The chain has TRBV11-2 and TRBJ2-5, with TRBD2 identical over 7 bases. CDR3 length: 13 amino acids. From germline, CDR1 is SGHAT and CDR2 FQNNGV. The CDR3 nucleotides are TGTGCCACCAGCCGGGAGGCCCGGGAGACCCAGTACTTC. Translating gives CATSREARETQYF.

This chain links TRBV6-1 with TRBJ2-7, with D possibly matching TRBD2 (6 bases). Germline V gives CDR1 MNHNS, CDR2 SASEGT. The CDR3 runs 14 residues. Trimming pared 9 bases from V and 4 bases from J, leaving 19 bases between. CDR3 in DNA: TGTGCCAGTTCGCTCGGCGGGGTTATTTACGAGCAGTACTTC. Its protein is CASSLGGVIYEQYF.

This clonotype was counted ten times or more. This chain's CDR3 is CASSLTRLANNEQFF. The DNA for the CDR3 is TGTGCCAGCAGCTTAACGAGACTAGCGAACAATGAGCAGTTCTTC. The chain carries TRBV7-2 and TRBJ2-1, with 8 bases lining up with TRBD2. V was pared by 2 bases and J by 5 bases, with 5 bases of the junction left unmatched. Germline V gene lookup returns CDR1 SGHTA and CDR2 FQGNSA. CDR3 length: 15 amino acids.

This rearrangement joins TRBV27 to TRBJ1-1; 8 bases map to TRBD1. CDR3 length equals 14 residues. The V gene's germline CDR1 is MNHEY and CDR2 SMNVEV (reference sequence). The junction had 5 bases not matched to a gene; V was cut back by 3 bases and J by 5 bases. CDR3 sequence (DNA): TGTGCCAGCAGTTTCACAGGGGGGGAGACTGAAGCTTTCTTT. Its protein is CASSFTGGETEAFF.